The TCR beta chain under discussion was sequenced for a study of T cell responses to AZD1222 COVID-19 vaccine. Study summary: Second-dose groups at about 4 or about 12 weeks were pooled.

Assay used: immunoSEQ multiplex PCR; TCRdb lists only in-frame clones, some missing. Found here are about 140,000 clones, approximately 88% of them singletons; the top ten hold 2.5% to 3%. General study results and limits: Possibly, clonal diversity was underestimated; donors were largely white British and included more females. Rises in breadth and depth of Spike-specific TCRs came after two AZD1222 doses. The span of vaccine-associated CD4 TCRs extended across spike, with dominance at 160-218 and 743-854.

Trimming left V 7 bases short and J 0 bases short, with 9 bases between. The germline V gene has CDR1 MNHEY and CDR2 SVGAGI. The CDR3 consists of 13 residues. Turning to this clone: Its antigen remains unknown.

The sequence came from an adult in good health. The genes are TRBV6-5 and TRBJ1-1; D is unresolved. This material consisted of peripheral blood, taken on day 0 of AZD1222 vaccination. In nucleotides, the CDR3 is TGTGCCAGCACTTTCAAACTGAACACTGAAGCTTTCTTT. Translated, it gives CASTFKLNTEAFF.